These 14 T cell receptor beta chains came from one sample sequenced in a study of PD-L1 blockade in urothelial cancer. Described time point: pretreatment peripheral blood. Only in-frame clones appear in the TCRdb table, and some are missing; sequencing was by immunoSEQ multiplex PCR. The table shows tens of thousands of clones, with around 82% occurring only once. The sample in question was PBMCs, obtained around atezolizumab (anti-PD-L1) treatment. These receptors originate from a man aged 55 to 69 with urothelial cancer.

The genes are TRBV28 and TRBJ1-2; possible D gene TRBD1, 5 bases. This CDR3 contains 13 residues. In germline, CDR1 is MDHEN, CDR2 SYDVKM. V was pared by 7 bases and J by 2 bases, with 11 bases between. CDR3 protein: CASMAGQNYGYTF. CDR3 DNA sequence: TGTGCCAGCATGGCAGGACAAAACTATGGCTACACCTTC.

This rearrangement joins TRBV4-2 to TRBJ1-5; D might be TRBD1 (5 bases). The germline CDR1 and CDR2 sequences are LGHNA and YNFKEQ. The CDR3 extends over 16 amino acids. Between the trimmed V and J ends, which lost 0 bases and 3 bases, there was a span of 12 bases. DNA of the CDR3: TGTGCCAGCAGCCAAGACCTAGGGGCAGTCAATCAGCCCCAGCATTTT. This sequence encodes CASSQDLGAVNQPQHF.

This clone showed up just once. V usage is TRBV10-2 and J usage is TRBJ1-1, with a weak D call TRBD1 (6 bases). The V end was cut by 4 bases, the J end by 4 bases, with 22 bases between. Germline V CDR1 and CDR2: WSHSY, SAAADI. The CDR3 covers 17 residues. The CDR3 DNA follows: TGCGCCAGCAGTGGGACGGGGGGGCGCTTATTCGGCACTGAAGCTTTCTTT. It is translated as CASSGTGGRLFGTEAFF.

This clone was seen only a few times. The chain has TRBV30 and TRBJ1-6; 10 bases match TRBD1. CDR3 size: 13 residues. With 7 bases clipped from V and 7 bases from J, the junction kept 4 bases outside the gene matches. The germline CDR1 and CDR2 sequences are GTSNPN and SVGIG (reference sequence). CDR3 amino acids: CASSGQGNSPLHF. CDR3 coding DNA: TGTGCCTCCTCGGGACAGGGGAATTCACCCCTCCACTTT.

This clone was observed a single time. CDR3 loop: CASSPGTSGYEQYF. CDR3 DNA: TGTGCCAGCTCACCCGGGACTAGCGGCTACGAGCAGTACTTC. The chain employs TRBV18 and TRBJ2-7, with TRBD2 matching over 11 bases. V trimming: 3 bases; J trimming: 3 bases; junction bases outside the gene matches: 1. The CDR3 is 14 residues long. Germline V gene lookup returns CDR1 KGHSH and CDR2 LQKENI. Full variable domain (rest looked up from reference TRBV18 and TRBJ2-7): NAGVMQNPRHLVRRRGQEARLRCSPMKGHSHVYWYRQLPEEGLKFMVYLQKENIIDESGMPKERFSAEFPKEGPSILRIQQVVRGDSAAYFCASSPGTSGYEQYFGPGTRLTVT.

This clone was seen only a few times. The rearrangement links TRBV5-1 to TRBJ1-3; perhaps TRBD1 as D (6 bases). The CDR3 extends over 16 amino acids. Germline V gene lookup returns CDR1 SGHRS and CDR2 YFSETQ. Between the trimmed V and J ends, which lost 4 bases and 0 bases, there was a span of 14 bases. The CDR3 bases are TGCGCCAGCAGCGTTGGACAGAGTATCTCTGGAAACACCATATATTTT. As protein: CASSVGQSISGNTIYF.

CDR3 protein: CASSLAPSGSWVAKNIQYF. CDR3 sequence (DNA): TGCGCCAGCAGCTTGGCGCCTAGCGGGAGTTGGGTAGCCAAAAACATTCAGTACTTC. V gene TRBV5-1 combines with J gene TRBJ2-4; 10 nucleotides agree with TRBD2. This CDR3 region has 19 residues. V shed 0 bases, J shed 0 bases, and the junction held 9 bases outside the gene matches. CDR1 SGHRS and CDR2 YFSETQ come from the germline V gene.

V is TRBV27 and J is TRBJ2-1; D unresolved. The CDR3 sequence is 15 residues long. Germline CDR1 is MNHEY and CDR2 is SMNVEV (reference sequence). V was shortened by 2 bases and J by 0 bases, with 8 bases between the two germline ends. CDR3 loop: CASSLDPSSYNEQFF. The CDR3 DNA reads TGTGCCAGCAGTTTAGATCCGAGCTCCTACAATGAGCAGTTCTTC.

The genes are TRBV27 and TRBJ2-3; 14 bases fit TRBD2. The CDR3 is 16 residues long. CDR1 and CDR2 (germline): MNHEY, SMNVEV (reference sequence). Trimming at V came to 5 bases and at J to 2 bases, leaving 3 bases not matched to a gene. The CDR3 spells CASSPGLAGDTDTQYF. The CDR3 nucleotides are TGTGCCAGCAGTCCGGGACTAGCGGGAGACACAGATACGCAGTATTTT.

This chain uses TRBV30 with TRBJ1-1, with TRBD1 as a possible D gene (6 bases). Trimming cost V 2 bases and J 1 base, with 8 bases left between them. The CDR3 runs 13 residues. Germline CDR1 GTSNPN, CDR2 SVGIG (reference sequence). The chain's CDR3 is CAWSTGPNTEAFF. The CDR3 nucleotides are TGTGCCTGGAGTACAGGGCCGAACACTGAAGCTTTCTTT.

J is TRBJ2-1 and V is TRBV7-3; 10 nucleotides agree with TRBD2. Losses at the gene ends were 4 bases for V and 0 bases for J; bases not matched to a gene: 6. Germline CDR1 is SGHTA and CDR2 is FQGTGA. The CDR3 runs to 17 residues. The CDR3 bases are TGTGCCAGCAGCTCTTCCTCTAGCGGGAGCTCCTACAATGAGCAGTTCTTC. Protein: CASSSSSSGSSYNEQFF.

The chain employs TRBV5-4 and TRBJ2-5, with 10 bases identical to TRBD2. CDR1 and CDR2 from the germline V gene are SGHNT and YYREEE (reference sequence). CDR3 length: 16 amino acids. The J segment lost 5 bases and the V segment lost 0 bases, leaving 7 bases of the junction unmatched. The CDR3 protein is CASSLVAGGREETQYF. Here the CDR3 DNA reads TGTGCCAGCAGCTTGGTAGCGGGAGGCCGGGAGGAGACCCAGTACTTC.

The genes are TRBV19 and TRBJ2-1; tentatively, D is TRBD2 (6 bases). Germline V gene lookup returns CDR1 LNHDA and CDR2 SQIVND (reference sequence). The V gene lost 3 bases and the J gene lost 8 bases, with 17 bases spanning the gap. This CDR3 region has 15 residues. CDR3 loop: CASSMGVGSGDEQFF. As DNA, the CDR3 is TGTGCCAGTAGTATGGGGGTGGGGTCGGGGGATGAGCAGTTCTTC.

V usage is TRBV2 and J usage is TRBJ2-5, with 7 nucleotides matching TRBD1. Germline values: CDR1 SNHLY, CDR2 FYNNEI. This CDR3 is built from 12 residues. V dropped 7 bases and J dropped 5; count of bases not matched to a gene: 4. CDR3 DNA sequence: TGTGCCAGCACCACGACAGGGGAGACCCAGTACTTC. Translating gives CASTTTGETQYF.